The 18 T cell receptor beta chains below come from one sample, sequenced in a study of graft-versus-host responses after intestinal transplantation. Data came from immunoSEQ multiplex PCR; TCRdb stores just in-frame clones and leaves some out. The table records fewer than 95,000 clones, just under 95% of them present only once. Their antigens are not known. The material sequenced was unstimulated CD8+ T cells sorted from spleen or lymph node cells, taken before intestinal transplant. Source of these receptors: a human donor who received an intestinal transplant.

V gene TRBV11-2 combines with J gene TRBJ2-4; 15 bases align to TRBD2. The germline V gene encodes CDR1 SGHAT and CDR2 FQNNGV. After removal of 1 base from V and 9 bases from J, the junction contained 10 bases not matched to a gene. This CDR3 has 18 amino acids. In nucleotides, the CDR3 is TGTGCCAGCAGCTTAGGGCCCGGGACTAGCGGGAGGTGGGGCATTCAGTACTTC. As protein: CASSLGPGTSGRWGIQYF.

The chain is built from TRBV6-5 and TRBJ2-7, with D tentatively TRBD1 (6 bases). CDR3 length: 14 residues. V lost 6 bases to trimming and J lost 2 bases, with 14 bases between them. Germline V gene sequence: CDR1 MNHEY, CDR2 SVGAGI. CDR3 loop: CASRTGTRAYEQYF. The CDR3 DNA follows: TGTGCCAGCAGGACCGGGACAAGAGCCTACGAGCAGTACTTC.

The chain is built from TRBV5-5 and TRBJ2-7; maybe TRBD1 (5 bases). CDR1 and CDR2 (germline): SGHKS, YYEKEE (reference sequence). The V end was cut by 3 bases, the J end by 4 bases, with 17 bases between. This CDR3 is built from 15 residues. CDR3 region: CASSWPDTGRYEQYF. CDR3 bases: TGTGCCAGCAGCTGGCCGGACACCGGGCGGTACGAGCAGTACTTC.

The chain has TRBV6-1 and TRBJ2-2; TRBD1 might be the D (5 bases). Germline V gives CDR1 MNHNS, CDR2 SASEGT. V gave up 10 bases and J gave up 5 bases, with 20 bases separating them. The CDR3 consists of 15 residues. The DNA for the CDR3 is TGTGCCACACGAGCCCAGGGTTTAGGAACCGGGGAGCTGTTTTTT. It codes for CATRAQGLGTGELFF.

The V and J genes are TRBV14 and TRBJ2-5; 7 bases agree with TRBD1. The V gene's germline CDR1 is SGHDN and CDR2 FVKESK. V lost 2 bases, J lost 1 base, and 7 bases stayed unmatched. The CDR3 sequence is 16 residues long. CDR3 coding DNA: TGTGCCAGCAGCCAACTGACAGGGCCCCTCCAAGAGACCCAGTACTTC. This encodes CASSQLTGPLQETQYF.

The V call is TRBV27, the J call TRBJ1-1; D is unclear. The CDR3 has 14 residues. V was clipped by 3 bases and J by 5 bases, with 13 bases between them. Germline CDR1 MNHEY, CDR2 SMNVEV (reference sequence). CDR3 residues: CASSLYRGGTEAFF. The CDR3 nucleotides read TGTGCCAGCAGTTTGTACCGAGGAGGTACTGAAGCTTTCTTT.

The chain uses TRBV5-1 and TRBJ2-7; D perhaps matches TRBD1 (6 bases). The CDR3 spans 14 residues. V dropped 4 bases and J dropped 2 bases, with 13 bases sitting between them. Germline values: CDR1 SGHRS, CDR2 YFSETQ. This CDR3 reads CASSERGTTYEQYF. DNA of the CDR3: TGCGCCAGCAGCGAGAGGGGGACCACCTACGAGCAGTACTTC.

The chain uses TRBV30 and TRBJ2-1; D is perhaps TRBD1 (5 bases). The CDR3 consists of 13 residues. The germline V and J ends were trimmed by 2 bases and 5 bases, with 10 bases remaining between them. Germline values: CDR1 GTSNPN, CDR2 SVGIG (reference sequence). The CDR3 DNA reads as TGTGCCTGGAGTAAACAGGCTAACAATGAGCAGTTCTTC. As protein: CAWSKQANNEQFF.

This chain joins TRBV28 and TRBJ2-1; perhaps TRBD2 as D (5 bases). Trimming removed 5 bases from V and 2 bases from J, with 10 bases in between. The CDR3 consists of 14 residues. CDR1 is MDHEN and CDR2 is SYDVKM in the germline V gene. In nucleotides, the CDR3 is TGTGCCAGCAGTAGCGGACCCCCCTACAATGAGCAGTTCTTC. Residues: CASSSGPPYNEQFF.

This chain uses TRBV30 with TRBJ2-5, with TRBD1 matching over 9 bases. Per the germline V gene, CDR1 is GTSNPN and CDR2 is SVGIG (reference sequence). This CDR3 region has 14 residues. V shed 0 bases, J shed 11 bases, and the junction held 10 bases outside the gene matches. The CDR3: CAWSVGTGTGEQYF. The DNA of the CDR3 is TGTGCCTGGAGTGTGGGGACAGGGACTGGAGAGCAGTACTTC. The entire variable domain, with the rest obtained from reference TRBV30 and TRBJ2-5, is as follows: SQTIHQWPATLVQPVGSPLSLECTVEGTSNPNLYWYRQAAGRGLQLLFYSVGIGQISSEVPQNLSASRPQDRQFILSSKKLLLSDSGFYLCAWSVGTGTGEQYFGPGTRLLVL.

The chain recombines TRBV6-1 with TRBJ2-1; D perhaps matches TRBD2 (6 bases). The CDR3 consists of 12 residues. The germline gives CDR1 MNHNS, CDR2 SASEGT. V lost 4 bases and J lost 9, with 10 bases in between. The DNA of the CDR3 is TGTGCCAGCAGTGGGGCGGAGGGTGAGCAGTTCTTC. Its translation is CASSGAEGEQFF.

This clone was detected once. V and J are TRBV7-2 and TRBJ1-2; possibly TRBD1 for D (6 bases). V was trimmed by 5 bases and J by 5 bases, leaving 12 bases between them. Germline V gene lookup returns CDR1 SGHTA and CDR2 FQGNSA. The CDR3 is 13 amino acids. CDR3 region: CASSKQGGYGYTF. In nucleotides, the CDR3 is TGTGCCAGCAGCAAACAGGGCGGGTATGGCTACACCTTC.

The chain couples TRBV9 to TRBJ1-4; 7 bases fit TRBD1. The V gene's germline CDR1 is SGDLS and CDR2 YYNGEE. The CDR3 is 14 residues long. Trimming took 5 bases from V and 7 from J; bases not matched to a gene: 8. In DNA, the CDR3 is TGTGCCAGCAGTAAGACAGGGTTGAGTGAAAAACTGTTTTTT. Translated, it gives CASSKTGLSEKLFF.

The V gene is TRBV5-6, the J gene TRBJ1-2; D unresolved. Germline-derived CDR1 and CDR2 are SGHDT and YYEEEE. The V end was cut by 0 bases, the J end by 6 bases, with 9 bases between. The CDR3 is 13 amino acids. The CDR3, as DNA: TGTGCCAGCAGCTTGGAATCCAGGAATGGCTACACCTTC. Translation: CASSLESRNGYTF.

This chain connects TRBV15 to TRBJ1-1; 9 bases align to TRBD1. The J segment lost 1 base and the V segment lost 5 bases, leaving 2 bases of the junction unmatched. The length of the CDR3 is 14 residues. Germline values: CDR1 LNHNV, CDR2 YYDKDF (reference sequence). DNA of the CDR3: TGTGCCACCAGCTGGACAGGGGCGAACACTGAAGCTTTCTTT. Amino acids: CATSWTGANTEAFF.

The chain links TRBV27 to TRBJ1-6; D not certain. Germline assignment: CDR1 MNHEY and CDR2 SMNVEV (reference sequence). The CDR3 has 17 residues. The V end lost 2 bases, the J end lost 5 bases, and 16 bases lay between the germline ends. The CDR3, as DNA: TGTGCCAGCAGTTTACTTACAAGCGGAAGGGATAATTCACCCCTCCACTTT. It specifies CASSLLTSGRDNSPLHF.

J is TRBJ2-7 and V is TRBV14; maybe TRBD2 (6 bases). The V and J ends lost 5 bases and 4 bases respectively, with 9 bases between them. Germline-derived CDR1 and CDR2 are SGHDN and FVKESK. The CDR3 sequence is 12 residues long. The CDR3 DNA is TGTGCCAGCAGCTCCGCGGGGTACGAGCAGTACTTC. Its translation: CASSSAGYEQYF.

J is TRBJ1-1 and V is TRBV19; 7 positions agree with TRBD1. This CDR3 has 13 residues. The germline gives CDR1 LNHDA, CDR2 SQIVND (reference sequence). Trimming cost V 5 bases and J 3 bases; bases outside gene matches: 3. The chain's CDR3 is CASSLGQYTEAFF. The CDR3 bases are TGTGCCAGTAGTCTGGGACAGTACACTGAAGCTTTCTTT.